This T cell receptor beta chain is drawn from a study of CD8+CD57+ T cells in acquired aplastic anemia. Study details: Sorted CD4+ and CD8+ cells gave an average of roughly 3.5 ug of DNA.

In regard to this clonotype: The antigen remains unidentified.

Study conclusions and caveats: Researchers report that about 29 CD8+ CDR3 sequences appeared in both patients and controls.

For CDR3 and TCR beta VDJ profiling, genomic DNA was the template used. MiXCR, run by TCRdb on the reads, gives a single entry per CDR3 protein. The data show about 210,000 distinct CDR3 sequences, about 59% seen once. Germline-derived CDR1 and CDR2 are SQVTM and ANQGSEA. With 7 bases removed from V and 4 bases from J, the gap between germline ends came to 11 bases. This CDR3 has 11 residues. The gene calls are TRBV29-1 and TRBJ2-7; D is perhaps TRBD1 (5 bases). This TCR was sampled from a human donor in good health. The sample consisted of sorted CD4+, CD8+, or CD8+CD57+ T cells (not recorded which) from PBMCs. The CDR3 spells CSAAKGYEQYF. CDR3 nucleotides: TGCAGCGCCGCTAAGGGGTACGAGCAGTACTTC.